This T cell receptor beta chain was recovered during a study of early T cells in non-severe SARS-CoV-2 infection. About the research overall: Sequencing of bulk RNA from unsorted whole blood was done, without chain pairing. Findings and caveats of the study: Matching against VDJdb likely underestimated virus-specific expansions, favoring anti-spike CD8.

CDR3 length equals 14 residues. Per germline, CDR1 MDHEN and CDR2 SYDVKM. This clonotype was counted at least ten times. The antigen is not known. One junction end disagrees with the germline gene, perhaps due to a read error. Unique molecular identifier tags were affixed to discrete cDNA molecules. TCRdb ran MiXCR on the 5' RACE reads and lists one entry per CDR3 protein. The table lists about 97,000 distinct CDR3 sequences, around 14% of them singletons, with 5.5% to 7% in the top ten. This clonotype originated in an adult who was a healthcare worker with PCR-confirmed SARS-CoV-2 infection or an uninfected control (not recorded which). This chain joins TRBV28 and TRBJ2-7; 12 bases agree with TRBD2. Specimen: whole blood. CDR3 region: CASSSPGLAGQLGF. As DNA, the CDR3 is TGTGCCAGCAGTTCCCCGGGACTAGCGGGTCAGTTAGGCTTC.